Listed below are T cell receptor beta chains from one sample, sequenced in a study of blood T cells in healthy people across ages. TCRdb ran MiXCR on the 5' RACE reads and lists one entry per CDR3 protein. The sample carries 650,000 to 800,000 distinct CDR3 sequences, 40% to 50% recorded once. What was sequenced was blood. The receptors originated from a man aged 55 to 70 in good health. Each CDR3 is given with its conserved first and last residue. A D gene is named only where the DNA matches it firmly. For some rows the clone size is stated as once, few or many, or as a class when expanded; others skip it.

TRBJ2-7	TRBD1	NA	TRBV24-1	CATSDCGYRDRYEQYF	TGTGCCACCAGTGATTGTGGATACCGGGACAGGTACGAGCAGTACTTC
TRBJ1-2	TRBD1	NA	TRBV3-1	CASSQVRTGDGYTF	TGTGCCAGCAGCCAAGTCCGGACAGGAGATGGCTACACCTTC
TRBJ2-1	NA	many	TRBV6-5	CASSKKLGRINNEQFF	TGTGCCAGCAGCAAGAAACTCGGACGGATCAACAATGAGCAGTTCTTC
TRBJ2-5	NA	many	TRBV4-1	CASSQGIKETQYF	TGCGCCAGCAGCCAAGGGATAAAGGAGACCCAGTACTTC
TRBJ1-2	NA	NA	TRBV20-1	CSALPGTSMSGYTF	TGCAGTGCTCTACCAGGGACCAGTATGAGTGGCTACACCTTC
TRBJ2-3	NA	NA	TRBV7-6	CASSHGSPDTQYF	TGTGCCAGCAGCCACGGGAGCCCAGATACGCAGTATTTT
TRBJ2-7	NA	NA	TRBV28	CASSLIGDTSGEQYF	TGTGCCAGCAGTTTAATAGGGGACACCTCGGGTGAGCAGTACTTC
TRBJ1-1	NA	NA	TRBV12-3/TRBV12-4	CASSIRGTEAFF	TGTGCCAGCAGCATCAGGGGTACTGAAGCTTTCTTT
TRBJ2-5	NA	few	TRBV3-1	CASSLKTLSQETQYF	TGTGCCAGCAGCCTCAAGACCCTTAGCCAAGAGACCCAGTACTTC
TRBJ2-1	TRBD1	NA	TRBV7-2	CASSRGQGAERRNEQFF	TGTGCCAGCAGTCGTGGACAGGGGGCAGAAAGGAGAAATGAGCAGTTCTTC
TRBJ2-1	NA	few	TRBV12-3/TRBV12-4	CASSLTGQSEQFF	TGTGCCAGCAGTTTAACGGGTCAAAGTGAGCAGTTCTTC
TRBJ2-7	NA	few	TRBV20-1	CSAPSTPSYEQYF	TGCAGTGCCCCTTCGACACCTTCCTACGAGCAGTACTTC
TRBJ2-2	NA	NA	TRBV2	CASNRGADTGELFF	TGTGCCAGCAATCGGGGGGCGGACACCGGGGAGCTGTTTTTT
TRBJ1-2	NA	NA	TRBV7-9	CASSFGPDRIYGYTF	TGTGCCAGCAGCTTTGGACCGGACAGAATCTATGGCTACACCTTC
TRBJ2-1	NA	NA	TRBV7-2	CASSLGGGLQETQFF	TGTGCCAGCAGCTTAGGCGGGGGCCTCCAAGAGACCCAGTTCTTC
TRBJ2-7	NA	NA	TRBV4-3	CASSQDGRGNDEQYF	TGCGCCAGCAGCCAAGATGGGCGGGGCAACGACGAGCAGTACTTC
TRBJ2-4	NA	NA	TRBV20-1	CSAVDRSMIQYF	TGCAGTGCCGTTGACAGGTCAATGATTCAGTACTTC
TRBJ2-7	TRBD1	few	TRBV7-9	CASSAGQGMDEQYF	TGTGCCAGCAGCGCCGGACAGGGGATGGACGAGCAGTACTTC
TRBJ1-1	NA	NA	TRBV28	CATILKGTEAFF	TGTGCCACCATTCTTAAGGGAACTGAAGCTTTCTTT
TRBJ1-1	NA	NA	TRBV9	CASSVGGVDTEAFF	TGTGCCAGCAGCGTAGGGGGGGTCGACACTGAAGCTTTCTTT
TRBJ2-5	NA	NA	TRBV7-2	CASSFGGRQETQYF	TGTGCCAGCAGCTTCGGGGGGCGCCAAGAGACCCAGTACTTC
TRBJ2-5	TRBD1	NA	TRBV3-1	CASSQAGGFSETQYF	TGTGCCAGCAGCCAAGCAGGGGGCTTTTCAGAGACCCAGTACTTC
TRBJ2-4	TRBD1	NA	TRBV18	CASSRGENRLGQQYF	TGTGCCAGCTCACGAGGAGAAAACAGGTTGGGACAGCAGTACTTC
TRBJ2-7	NA	NA	TRBV4-1	CASSQVPSGGSSYEQYF	TGCGCCAGCAGCCAAGTCCCATCCGGCGGAAGCTCCTACGAGCAGTACTTC
TRBJ2-5	NA	few	TRBV20-1	CSAPRTRYQETQYF	TGCAGTGCACCGAGGACTCGGTACCAAGAGACCCAGTACTTC
TRBJ1-2	TRBD1	many	TRBV10-3	CAISERAQGGTDYGYTF	TGTGCCATCAGTGAGCGTGCCCAGGGGGGGACTGACTATGGCTACACCTTC
TRBJ2-1	TRBD2	NA	TRBV7-2	CASSGQGLAGDEQFF	TGTGCCAGCAGCGGCCAAGGCCTAGCGGGGGATGAGCAGTTCTTC
TRBJ1-6	NA	NA	TRBV7-2	CASSLGEAPPHF	TGTGCCAGCAGCTTAGGCGAGGCACCCCCCCACTTT
TRBJ2-7	TRBD1	NA	TRBV6-1	CAINRGGELYF	TGTGCCATCAACAGGGGTGGAGAGCTGTACTTC
TRBJ2-3	TRBD2	few	TRBV4-3	CASSQDGSSGDTQYF	TGCGCCAGCAGCCAAGATGGGAGTAGCGGGGATACGCAGTATTTT
TRBJ1-2	NA	once	TRBV7-9	CASSPQYTNYGYTF	TGTGCCAGCAGCCCTCAGTATACCAACTATGGCTACACCTTC
TRBJ2-7	NA	NA	TRBV21-1	CASSPYREGESYEQYF	TGTGCCAGCAGCCCATACCGGGAGGGGGAGTCCTACGAGCAGTACTTC
TRBJ2-3	NA	NA	TRBV5-5	CASSLDLGLGNMQYF	TGTGCCAGCAGCTTGGATTTGGGTCTGGGGAATATGCAGTATTTT
TRBJ2-5	TRBD1	many	TRBV29-1	CSVEYSGTGQETQYF	TGCAGCGTTGAGTACTCCGGGACAGGGCAAGAGACCCAGTACTTC
TRBJ1-2	NA	NA	TRBV6-5	CASSYGQYGYTF	TGTGCCAGCAGTTACGGACAGTATGGCTACACCTTC
TRBJ1-4	TRBD1	once	TRBV18	CASSPPDRGKEKLFF	TGTGCCAGCTCACCACCGGACAGGGGAAAAGAAAAACTGTTTTTT
TRBJ2-5	TRBD2	NA	TRBV28	CASSTPLAGRGETQYF	TGTGCCAGCAGTACTCCTTTAGCGGGGAGAGGAGAGACCCAGTACTTC
TRBJ2-2	NA	NA	TRBV11-3	CASSLGVLSGELFF	TGTGCCAGCAGCTTAGGAGTTTTGTCCGGGGAGCTGTTTTTT
TRBJ1-1	NA	NA	TRBV6-2/TRBV6-3	CASTLTQNTEAFF	TGTGCCAGCACCCTGACCCAAAACACTGAAGCTTTCTTT
TRBJ2-5	NA	NA	TRBV7-9	CASSMYRDTETQYF	TGTGCCAGCAGCATGTACAGGGACACAGAGACCCAGTACTTC
TRBJ2-5	TRBD1	NA	TRBV4-3	CASSPLPAGTVQETQYF	TGCGCCAGCAGCCCCTTACCTGCTGGGACAGTCCAAGAGACCCAGTACTTC
TRBJ2-1	NA	NA	TRBV9	CASSVAGGAPKNEQFF	TGTGCCAGCAGCGTAGCTGGGGGGGCACCAAAAAATGAGCAGTTCTTC
TRBJ2-1	TRBD1	NA	TRBV6-2/TRBV6-3	CASRPGQGEFNNEQFF	TGTGCCAGCAGGCCGGGACAGGGGGAATTTAACAATGAGCAGTTCTTC
TRBJ2-7	NA	many	TRBV20-1	CSARDSGRIYEQYF	TGCAGTGCTAGAGATTCAGGGAGAATCTACGAGCAGTACTTC
TRBJ2-1	TRBD2	few	TRBV5-1	CASSLEGLAGVYNEQFF	TGCGCCAGCAGCTTGGAGGGCCTAGCGGGGGTTTACAATGAGCAGTTCTTC
TRBJ1-6	NA	NA	TRBV7-2	CASSPGQVISPLHF	TGTGCCAGTTCGCCGGGACAAGTAATTTCACCCCTCCACTTT
TRBJ2-7	TRBD1	NA	TRBV10-2	CASSEDGTGAYEQYF	TGCGCCAGCAGTGAGGATGGGACAGGCGCCTACGAGCAGTACTTC
TRBJ2-7	NA	NA	TRBV6-6	CASSYGSSGTYEQYF	TGTGCCAGCAGTTACGGTAGCTCGGGGACCTACGAGCAGTACTTC
TRBJ2-3	TRBD2	NA	TRBV20-1	CSAPPGLREDLSTDTQYF	TGCAGTGCTCCCCCGGGTTTGCGGGAGGACCTCAGCACAGATACGCAGTATTTT
TRBJ1-1	TRBD1	NA	TRBV29-1	CSVAQGGNTEAFF	TGCAGCGTTGCTCAGGGGGGGAACACTGAAGCTTTCTTT
TRBJ2-5	TRBD2	few	TRBV7-2	CASSRSGLAGETQYF	TGTGCCAGCAGCCGCAGCGGGCTAGCGGGAGAGACCCAGTACTTC
TRBJ1-1	TRBD1	NA	TRBV6-2/TRBV6-3	CASLGQANTEAFF	TGTGCCAGTCTCGGACAGGCGAACACTGAAGCTTTCTTT
TRBJ1-2	NA	NA	TRBV4-3	CASSRQSNRANYGYTF	TGCGCCAGCAGCCGTCAAAGTAACAGGGCTAACTATGGCTACACCTTC